Here is one T cell receptor (beta chain) with its context. Its matching antigen is unknown. This specimen belongs to a study of cytomegalovirus exposure and HLA in healthy donors. General study results and limits: As immune exposure information, only CMV serostatus was available. Analysis was performed later, and it showed HLA-associated TCR beta chains to be more clonally expanded than equally common others. Later on, a genetic analysis was performed. It linked a missense variant in DCLRE1C with V- and J-gene trimming of TCR beta. Confirmation in vitro established that a few CMV-associated chains were specific for CMV antigens.

V shed 5 bases, J shed 6 bases, and the junction held 8 bases outside the gene matches. Germline-derived CDR1 and CDR2 are LNHDA and SQIVND (reference sequence). This CDR3 has 14 residues. PCR amplification relied on 60 Vbeta primers (plus 13 Jbeta primers). TCRdb keeps only in-frame clones here, not all; method: immunoSEQ multiplex PCR. The sample yields under 140,000 clones, over 65% seen once. Sequences were obtained from PBMCs. This TCR derives from a woman aged 25-40 years in good health and CMV-seronegative. The chain is built from TRBV19 and TRBJ2-7, with TRBD1 identical over 9 bases. The CDR3 here is CASSYGTGLPEQYF. For the CDR3, the DNA is TGTGCCAGTAGTTATGGGACAGGGCTCCCCGAGCAGTACTTC.